This T cell receptor (beta chain) emerged from a study of T cell clusters in autoimmune cytopenias. TRB was amplified from 250 ng of peripheral blood genomic DNA per sample. One tube held mixed TRB-A and TRB-B primer pools for touch-down PCR. Using the multiplex PCR reads, TCRdb records one entry per CDR3 protein without DNA. In total, the table holds about 9,500 distinct CDR3 sequences. This CDR3 region has 15 residues. The clonotype was recovered from a human donor with an autoimmune cytopenia or autoimmune hepatitis (not recorded which). The chain employs TRBV12-3 or TRBV12-4 and TRBJ1-5; without DNA, the TCRdb call of TRBD1 cannot be checked. The material sequenced was peripheral blood. The CDR3 protein is CASTPGEASGSPQHF.